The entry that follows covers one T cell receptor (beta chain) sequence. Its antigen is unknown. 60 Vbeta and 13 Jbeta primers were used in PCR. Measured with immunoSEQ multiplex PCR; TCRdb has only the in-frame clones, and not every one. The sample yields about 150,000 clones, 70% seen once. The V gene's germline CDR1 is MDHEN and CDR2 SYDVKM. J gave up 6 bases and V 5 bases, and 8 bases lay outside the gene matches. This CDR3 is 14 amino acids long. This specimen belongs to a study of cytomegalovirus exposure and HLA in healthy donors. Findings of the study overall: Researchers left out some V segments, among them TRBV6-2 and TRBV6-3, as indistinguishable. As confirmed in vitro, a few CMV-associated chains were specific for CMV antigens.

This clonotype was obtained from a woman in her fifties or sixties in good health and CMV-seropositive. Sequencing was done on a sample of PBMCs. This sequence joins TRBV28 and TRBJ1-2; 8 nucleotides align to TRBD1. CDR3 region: CASSRGQAGNGYTF. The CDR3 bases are TGTGCCAGCAGTCGGGGACAGGCAGGGAATGGCTACACCTTC.